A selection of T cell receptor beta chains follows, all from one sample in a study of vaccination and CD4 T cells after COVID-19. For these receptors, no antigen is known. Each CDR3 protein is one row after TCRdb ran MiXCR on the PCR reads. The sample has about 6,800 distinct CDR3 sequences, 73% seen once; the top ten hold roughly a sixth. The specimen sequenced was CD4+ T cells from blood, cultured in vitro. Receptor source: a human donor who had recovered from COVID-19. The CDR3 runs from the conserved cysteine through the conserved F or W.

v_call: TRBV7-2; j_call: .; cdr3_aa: CASSTKGGWETQYF
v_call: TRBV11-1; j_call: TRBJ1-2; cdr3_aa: CASSLGGGYTF
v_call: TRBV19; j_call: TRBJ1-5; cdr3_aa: CASSMTGDNQPQHF
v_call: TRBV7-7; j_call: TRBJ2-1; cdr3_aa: CASSPSGEKGGEQFF
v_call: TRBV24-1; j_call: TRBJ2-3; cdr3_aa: CATSNTDTQYF
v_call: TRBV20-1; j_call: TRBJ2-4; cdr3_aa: CSAASGLAKNIQYF
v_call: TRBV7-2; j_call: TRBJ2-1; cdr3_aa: CASSISGSGNEQFF
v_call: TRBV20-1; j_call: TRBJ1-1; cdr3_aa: CSASVGRDTEAFF
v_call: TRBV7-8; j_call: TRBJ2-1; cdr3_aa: CASSLALAGFIHEQFF
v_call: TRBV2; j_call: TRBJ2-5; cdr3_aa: CASILAGPQETQYF
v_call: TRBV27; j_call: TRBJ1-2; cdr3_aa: CASTSGGFPYTF
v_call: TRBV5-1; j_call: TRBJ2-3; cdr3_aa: CASSPPLGGGTDTQYF
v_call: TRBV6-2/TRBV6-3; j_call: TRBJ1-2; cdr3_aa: CASSYRSYGYTF
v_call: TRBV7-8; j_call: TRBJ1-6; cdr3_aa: CASSLEVRRSNSPLHF
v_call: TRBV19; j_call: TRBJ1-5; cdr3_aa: CASSIGRTGDDWPQHF
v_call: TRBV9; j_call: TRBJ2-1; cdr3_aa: CASSASGRANDNQFF
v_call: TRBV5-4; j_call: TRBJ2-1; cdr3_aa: CASSLSSGTYNEQFF
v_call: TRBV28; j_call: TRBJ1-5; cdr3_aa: CASRRGDRDGQPQHF
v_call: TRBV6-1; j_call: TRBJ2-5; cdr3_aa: CASTPGFGETQYF
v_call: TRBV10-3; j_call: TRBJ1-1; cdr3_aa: CAISEVGGSNTEAFF
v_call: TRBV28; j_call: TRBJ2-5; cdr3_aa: CASSLRTGGRLETQYF
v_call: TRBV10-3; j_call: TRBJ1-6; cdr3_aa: CAISDPRGSPLHF
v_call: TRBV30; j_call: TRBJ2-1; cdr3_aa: CAWRRGVNTEQFF